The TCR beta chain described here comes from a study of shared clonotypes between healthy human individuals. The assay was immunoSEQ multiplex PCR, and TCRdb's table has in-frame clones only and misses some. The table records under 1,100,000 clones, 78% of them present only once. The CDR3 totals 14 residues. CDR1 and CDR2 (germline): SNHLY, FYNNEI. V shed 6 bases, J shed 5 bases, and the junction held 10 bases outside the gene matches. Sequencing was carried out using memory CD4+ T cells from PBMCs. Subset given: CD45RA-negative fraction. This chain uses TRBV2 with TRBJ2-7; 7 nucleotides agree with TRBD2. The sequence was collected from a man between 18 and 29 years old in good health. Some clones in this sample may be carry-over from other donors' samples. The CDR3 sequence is CASRPMGGINEQYF. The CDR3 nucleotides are TGTGCCAGCAGGCCCATGGGGGGGATAAACGAGCAGTACTTC.